The T cell receptor (beta chain) described here comes from a study of immune evolution from preneoplasia to lung adenocarcinoma. In the study overall: HLA loss of heterozygosity: 7% AIS, around 16% MIA, 30% to 35% ADC, none AAH.

Study-wide results and limits: Later-stage lesions appeared to have more T cells, more diversity, less clonality. Top clone frequencies peaked in normal lung, apparently declining through invasive adenocarcinoma.

The CDR3 spans 13 residues. V was trimmed by 9 bases and J by 0 bases, leaving 11 bases between them. Germline CDR1 and CDR2: ENHRY and SYGVKD. Sequencing was performed with immunoSEQ multiplex PCR; in TCRdb, only in-frame clones are kept and a portion is missing. The table lists about 10,000 clones, 75% to 90% of them singletons. As regards this clone: Its specificity is unknown.

After pathologic assessment, macro-dissection selected premalignant or tumor cells for extraction. The chain uses TRBV10-3 and TRBJ1-1, with D hard to call. The sequence was collected from a person aged 70 to 80 with invasive lung adenocarcinoma. Input material: FFPE invasive lung adenocarcinoma tissue. The CDR3 region is CAITTGLNTEAFF. The CDR3 bases are TGTGCCATAACTACCGGCTTGAACACTGAAGCTTTCTTT.